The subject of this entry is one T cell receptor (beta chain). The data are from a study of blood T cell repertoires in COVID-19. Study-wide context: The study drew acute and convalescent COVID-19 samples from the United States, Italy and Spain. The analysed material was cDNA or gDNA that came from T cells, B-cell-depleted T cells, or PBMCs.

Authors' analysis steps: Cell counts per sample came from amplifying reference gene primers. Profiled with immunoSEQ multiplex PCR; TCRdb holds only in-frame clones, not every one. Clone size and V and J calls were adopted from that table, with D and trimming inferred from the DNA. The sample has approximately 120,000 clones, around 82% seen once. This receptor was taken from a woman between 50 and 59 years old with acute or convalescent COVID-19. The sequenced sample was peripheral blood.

The DNA for the CDR3 is TGTGCCAGCAGCAAAGAGAGAGAGACTGAAGCTTTCTTT. It is translated as CASSKERETEAFF. The rearrangement links TRBV12-3 or TRBV12-4 to TRBJ1-1; D remains ambiguous. This CDR3 spans 13 amino acids. Trimming removed 6 bases at V and 5 bases at J, with 13 bases between.